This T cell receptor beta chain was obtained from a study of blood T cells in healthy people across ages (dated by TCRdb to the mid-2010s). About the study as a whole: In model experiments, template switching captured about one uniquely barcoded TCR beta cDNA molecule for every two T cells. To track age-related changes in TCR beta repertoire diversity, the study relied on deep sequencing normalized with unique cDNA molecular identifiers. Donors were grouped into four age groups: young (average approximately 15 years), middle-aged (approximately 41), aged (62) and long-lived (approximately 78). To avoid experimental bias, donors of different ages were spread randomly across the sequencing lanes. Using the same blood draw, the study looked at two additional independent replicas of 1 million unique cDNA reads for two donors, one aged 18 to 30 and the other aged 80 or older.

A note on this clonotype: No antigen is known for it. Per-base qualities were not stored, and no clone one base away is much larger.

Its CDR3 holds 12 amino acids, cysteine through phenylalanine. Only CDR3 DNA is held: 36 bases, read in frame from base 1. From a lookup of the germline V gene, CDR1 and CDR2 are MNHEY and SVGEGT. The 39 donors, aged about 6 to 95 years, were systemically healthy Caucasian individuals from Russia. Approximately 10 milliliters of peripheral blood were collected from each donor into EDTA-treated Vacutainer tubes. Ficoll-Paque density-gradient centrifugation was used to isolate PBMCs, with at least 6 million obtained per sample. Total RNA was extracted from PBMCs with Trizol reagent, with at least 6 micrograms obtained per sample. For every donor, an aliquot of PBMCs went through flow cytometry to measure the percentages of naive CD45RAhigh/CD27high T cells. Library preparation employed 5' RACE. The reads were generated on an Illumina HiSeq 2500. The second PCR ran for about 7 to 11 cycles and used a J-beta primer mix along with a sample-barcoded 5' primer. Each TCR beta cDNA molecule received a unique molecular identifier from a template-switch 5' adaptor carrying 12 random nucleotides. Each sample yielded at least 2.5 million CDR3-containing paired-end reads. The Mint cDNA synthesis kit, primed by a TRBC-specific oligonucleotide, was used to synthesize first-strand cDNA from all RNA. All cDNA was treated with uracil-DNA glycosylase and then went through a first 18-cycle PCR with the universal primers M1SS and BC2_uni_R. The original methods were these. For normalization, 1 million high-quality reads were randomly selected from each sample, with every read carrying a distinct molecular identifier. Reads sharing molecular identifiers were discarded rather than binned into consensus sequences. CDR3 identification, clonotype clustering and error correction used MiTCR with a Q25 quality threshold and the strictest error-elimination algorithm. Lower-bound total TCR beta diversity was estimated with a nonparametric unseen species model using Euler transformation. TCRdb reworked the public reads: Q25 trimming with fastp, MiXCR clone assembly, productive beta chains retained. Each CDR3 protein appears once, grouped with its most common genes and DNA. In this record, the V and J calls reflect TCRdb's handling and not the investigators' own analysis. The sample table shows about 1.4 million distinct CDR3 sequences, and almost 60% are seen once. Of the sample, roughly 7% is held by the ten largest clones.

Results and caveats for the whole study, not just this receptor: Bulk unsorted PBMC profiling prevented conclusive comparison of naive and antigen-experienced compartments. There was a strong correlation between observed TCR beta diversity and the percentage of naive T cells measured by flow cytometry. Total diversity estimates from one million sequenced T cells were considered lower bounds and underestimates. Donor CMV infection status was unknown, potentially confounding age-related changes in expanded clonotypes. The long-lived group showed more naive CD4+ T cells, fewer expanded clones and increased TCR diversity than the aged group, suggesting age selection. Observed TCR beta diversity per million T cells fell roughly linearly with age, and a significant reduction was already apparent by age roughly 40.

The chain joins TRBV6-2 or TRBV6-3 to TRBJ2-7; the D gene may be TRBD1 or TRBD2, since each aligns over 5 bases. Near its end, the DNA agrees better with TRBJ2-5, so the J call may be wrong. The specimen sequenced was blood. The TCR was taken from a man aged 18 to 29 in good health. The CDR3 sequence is CASTWGSKTQYF. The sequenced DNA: TGTGCCAGCACCTGGGGGTCGAAGACCCAGTACTTC.